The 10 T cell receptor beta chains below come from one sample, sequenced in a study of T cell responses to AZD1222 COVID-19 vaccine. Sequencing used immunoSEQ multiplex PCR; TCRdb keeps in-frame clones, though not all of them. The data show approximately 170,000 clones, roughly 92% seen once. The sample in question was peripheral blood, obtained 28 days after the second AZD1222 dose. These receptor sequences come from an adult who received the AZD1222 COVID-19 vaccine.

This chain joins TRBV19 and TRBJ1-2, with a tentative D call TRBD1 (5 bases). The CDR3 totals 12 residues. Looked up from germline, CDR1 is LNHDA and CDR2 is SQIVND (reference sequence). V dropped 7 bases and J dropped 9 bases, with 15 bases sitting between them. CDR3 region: CASTAAGGSYTF. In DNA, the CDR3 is TGTGCCAGTACCGCCGCGGGGGGAAGCTACACCTTC.

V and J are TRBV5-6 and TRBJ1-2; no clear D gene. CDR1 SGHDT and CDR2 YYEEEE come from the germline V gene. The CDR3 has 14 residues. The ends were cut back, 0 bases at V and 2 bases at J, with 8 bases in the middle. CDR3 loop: CASSLERENYGYTF. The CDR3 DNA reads TGTGCCAGCAGCTTGGAAAGGGAAAACTATGGCTACACCTTC.

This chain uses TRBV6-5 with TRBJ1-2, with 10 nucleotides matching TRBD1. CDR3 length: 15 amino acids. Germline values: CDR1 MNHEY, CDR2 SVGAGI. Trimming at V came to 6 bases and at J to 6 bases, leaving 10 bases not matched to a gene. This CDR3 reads CASRAGTGAKNGYTF. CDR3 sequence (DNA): TGTGCCAGCAGGGCCGGGACAGGGGCTAAGAATGGCTACACCTTC.

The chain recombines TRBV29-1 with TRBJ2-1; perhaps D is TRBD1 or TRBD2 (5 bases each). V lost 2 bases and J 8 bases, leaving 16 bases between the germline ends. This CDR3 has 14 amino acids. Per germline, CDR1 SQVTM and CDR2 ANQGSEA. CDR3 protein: CSVEYLGELDEQFF. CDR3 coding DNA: TGCAGCGTTGAATATTTGGGGGAGCTGGATGAGCAGTTCTTC.

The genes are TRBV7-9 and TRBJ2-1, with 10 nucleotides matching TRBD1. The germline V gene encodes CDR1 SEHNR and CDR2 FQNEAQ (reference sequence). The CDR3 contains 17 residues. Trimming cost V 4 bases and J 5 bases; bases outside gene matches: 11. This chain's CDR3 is CASSSRQGAPLHNEQFF. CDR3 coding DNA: TGTGCCAGCAGCTCCAGACAGGGGGCCCCCCTACACAATGAGCAGTTCTTC.

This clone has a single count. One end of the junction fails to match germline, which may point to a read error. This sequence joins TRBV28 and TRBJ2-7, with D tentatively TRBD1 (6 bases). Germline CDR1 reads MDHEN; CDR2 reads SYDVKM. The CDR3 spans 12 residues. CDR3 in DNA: TGTGCCAGCAGTCCTTCATGGGACACTTTGGGTTTC. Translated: CASSPSWDTLGF.

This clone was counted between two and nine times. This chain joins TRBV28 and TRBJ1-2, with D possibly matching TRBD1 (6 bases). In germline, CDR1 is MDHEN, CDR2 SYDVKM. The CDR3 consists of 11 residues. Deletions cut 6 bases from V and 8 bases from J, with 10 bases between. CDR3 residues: CASSGGRGYTF. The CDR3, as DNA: TGTGCCAGCAGCGGGGGGCGCGGCTACACCTTC.

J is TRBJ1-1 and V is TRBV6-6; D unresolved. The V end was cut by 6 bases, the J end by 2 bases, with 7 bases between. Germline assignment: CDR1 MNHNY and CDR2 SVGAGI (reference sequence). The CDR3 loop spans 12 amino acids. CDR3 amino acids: CASSSYNTEAFF. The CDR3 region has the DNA TGTGCCAGCAGCTCATACAACACTGAAGCTTTCTTT.

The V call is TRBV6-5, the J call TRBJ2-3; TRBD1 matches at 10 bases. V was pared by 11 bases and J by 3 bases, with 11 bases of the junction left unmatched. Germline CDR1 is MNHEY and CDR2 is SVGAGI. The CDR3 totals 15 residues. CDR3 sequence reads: CAVTRDRGATDTQYF. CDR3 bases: TGTGCCGTAACCCGGGACAGGGGAGCGACAGATACGCAGTATTTT.

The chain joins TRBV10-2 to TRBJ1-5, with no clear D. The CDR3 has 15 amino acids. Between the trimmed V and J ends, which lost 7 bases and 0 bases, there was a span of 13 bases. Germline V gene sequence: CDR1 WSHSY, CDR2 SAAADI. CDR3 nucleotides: TGCGCCAGCACCCCCGGGGTTTCTAGCAATCAGCCCCAGCATTTT. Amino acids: CASTPGVSSNQPQHF.